Below are 20 T cell receptor beta chains sequenced from a single sample in a study of identical twins. TCRdb reprocessed the 5' RACE reads via MiXCR and lists one record per CDR3 protein. This table holds under 900,000 distinct CDR3 sequences, around a sixth found once. The same data also went into a second study, on T cells expressing NK-cell markers.

The material sequenced was PBMCs. Source of these receptors: a woman between 18 and 29 years old in good health.

In its sample, this clonotype was seen a few times. V usage is TRBV12-3 or TRBV12-4 and J usage is TRBJ1-1; 11 bases align to TRBD1. The CDR3 sequence is 16 residues long. Trimming removed 2 bases from V and 5 bases from J; junction bases left unmatched: 7. CDR3 DNA: TGTGCCAGCAGTTTAAACCCCGGGACAGGGGGGACTGAAGCTTTCTTT. Translating it yields CASSLNPGTGGTEAFF.

This clonotype was observed a few times. V and J are TRBV5-1 and TRBJ2-7, with 7 bases fitting TRBD1. The CDR3 runs to 16 residues. Trimming took 1 base from V and 7 from J; bases not matched to a gene: 14. Germline lookup yields CDR1 SGHRS and CDR2 YFSETQ. The CDR3 sequence: CASSLSSGTEFLEQYF. CDR3 sequence (DNA): TGCGCCAGCAGCTTGAGTTCCGGGACAGAGTTCTTGGAGCAGTACTTC.

The chain links TRBV5-1 to TRBJ2-1; D possibly uses TRBD1 or TRBD2 (6 bases each). V lost 2 bases to trimming and J lost 6 bases, with 12 bases between them. The CDR3 is 14 amino acids. Germline CDR1 reads SGHRS; CDR2 reads YFSETQ. The DNA of the CDR3 is TGCGCCAGCAGCTTTACCCGGGGGCCCAATGAGCAGTTCTTC. Encoded protein: CASSFTRGPNEQFF.

This clonotype was counted many times. The chain uses TRBV7-2 and TRBJ2-3; a possible D gene is TRBD2 (5 bases). CDR1 and CDR2 from the germline V gene are SGHTA and FQGNSA. The V end lost 0 bases, the J end lost 8 bases, and 15 bases lay between the germline ends. CDR3 size: 15 residues. The CDR3 nucleotides read TGTGCCAGCAGCTTAGCCGCGGGCTTGCGGACTACGCAGTATTTT. This encodes CASSLAAGLRTTQYF.

The chain is built from TRBV20-1 and TRBJ2-2, with unresolved D. The CDR3 has 17 amino acids. The V gene lost 0 bases and the J gene lost 4 bases, with 18 bases spanning the gap. Germline V gene data show CDR1 as DFQATT and CDR2 as SNEGSKA (reference sequence). DNA for the CDR3: TGCAGTGCTAGAGATAACCATAATCGGCGGCTCACCGGGGAGCTGTTTTTT. Translating it yields CSARDNHNRRLTGELFF.

This sequence joins TRBV9 and TRBJ2-7, with no clear D. Germline CDR1 is SGDLS and CDR2 is YYNGEE. The CDR3 has 14 residues. V was pared by 0 bases and J by 3 bases, with 10 bases between. CDR3 bases: TGTGCCAGCAGCGTAGATGGGCAGAGCTACGAGCAGTACTTC. It encodes CASSVDGQSYEQYF.

This clonotype has a handful of counts. The J gene is TRBJ1-1, the V gene TRBV5-1, with 7 bases identical to TRBD1. The length of the CDR3 is 13 residues. From germline, CDR1 is SGHRS and CDR2 YFSETQ. V lost 3 bases to trimming and J lost 3 bases; unmatched junction nucleotides: 2. CDR3 nucleotide sequence: TGCGCCAGCAGCTGGGACAGTGACACTGAAGCTTTCTTT. Translation gives CASSWDSDTEAFF.

This clonotype turned up a few times. The rearrangement links TRBV5-8 to TRBJ1-1; a weak D match, TRBD1 (5 bases). There are 15 residues in the CDR3. V lost 1 base, J lost 5 bases, and 15 bases lay in between. In germline, CDR1 is SGHTS, CDR2 YDEGEE. CDR3 bases: TGTGCCAGCAGCTTGTACGGGACCTCCGGGACTGAAGCTTTCTTT. Protein product: CASSLYGTSGTEAFF.

CDR3 sequence reads: CSARTQDGSYNEQFF. CDR3 DNA sequence: TGCAGCGCCCGAACCCAGGACGGGTCCTACAATGAGCAGTTCTTC. The chain recombines TRBV29-1 with TRBJ2-1; D gene ambiguous. The V gene's germline CDR1 is SQVTM and CDR2 ANQGSEA. V was shortened by 7 bases and J by 1 base, with 17 bases between the two germline ends. The CDR3 runs to 15 residues.

The chain recombines TRBV6-1 with TRBJ2-5, with 8 nucleotides matching TRBD1. Germline loops: CDR1 MNHNS, CDR2 SASEGT. V was clipped by 10 bases and J by 2 bases; unmatched bases: 9. The CDR3 runs 14 residues. CDR3 sequence reads: CATLIQGDQETQYF. DNA of the CDR3: TGTGCCACCCTAATACAGGGGGATCAAGAGACCCAGTACTTC.

The chain links TRBV12-3 or TRBV12-4 to TRBJ2-7; 9 bases are a match to TRBD2. The J segment lost 6 bases and the V segment lost 6 bases, leaving 9 bases of the junction unmatched. This CDR3 is built from 14 residues. The DNA of the CDR3 is TGTGCCAGCAGCGGGGGACTAGCAACGTCCGAGCAGTACTTC. Translation gives CASSGGLATSEQYF.

The chain uses TRBV12-3 or TRBV12-4 and TRBJ2-7, with D uncertain. The CDR3 consists of 13 residues. Trimming took 3 bases from V and 1 from J, leaving 7 bases between them. CDR3 loop: CASSLWQSYEQYF. The CDR3 coding sequence is TGTGCCAGCAGTTTGTGGCAATCCTACGAGCAGTACTTC.

This clonotype was detected ten times or more. The chain recombines TRBV7-2 with TRBJ2-7; no reliable D call. With 5 bases removed from V and 0 bases from J, the gap between germline ends came to 11 bases. This CDR3 is built from 14 residues. Germline V gives CDR1 SGHTA, CDR2 FQGNSA. In DNA, the CDR3 is TGTGCCAGCAGCCCAGACCGTTACTCCTACGAGCAGTACTTC. It encodes CASSPDRYSYEQYF.

This clonotype turned up a few times. This chain connects TRBV4-1 to TRBJ2-2; D is unresolved. CDR3 length equals 13 residues. The V gene lost 0 bases and the J gene lost 7 bases, with 6 bases spanning the gap. Per the germline V gene, CDR1 is MGHRA and CDR2 is YSYEKL. Here the CDR3 reads CASSQDPHGELFF. The CDR3 DNA reads TGCGCCAGCAGCCAAGATCCTCACGGGGAGCTGTTTTTT.

The rearrangement joins TRBV12-3 or TRBV12-4 to TRBJ2-7; maybe TRBD2 (6 bases). V lost 11 bases, J lost 3 bases, and 14 bases lay in between. CDR3 length: 12 residues. The CDR3 DNA follows: TGTGCCTCTGCGACTAGTGGCTACGAGCAGTACTTC. Amino acids: CASATSGYEQYF.

J is TRBJ2-1 and V is TRBV12-3 or TRBV12-4; D is possibly TRBD2 (7 bases). The CDR3 spans 18 residues. V lost 0 bases and J lost 9, with 24 bases in between. The CDR3 here is CASSLARGVAWGPGEQFF. The CDR3 DNA sequence: TGTGCCAGCAGTTTAGCTCGGGGGGTAGCCTGGGGGCCGGGTGAGCAGTTCTTC.

This chain connects TRBV5-1 to TRBJ2-3, with 7 bases identical to TRBD2. V lost 5 bases, J lost 2 bases, and 5 bases stayed unmatched. Germline lookup yields CDR1 SGHRS and CDR2 YFSETQ. The CDR3 is made up of 14 amino acids. CDR3 loop: CASRPAGSTDTQYF. The CDR3 region has the DNA TGCGCCAGCAGACCAGCGGGGTCCACAGATACGCAGTATTTT.

This clonotype was found many times. J is TRBJ2-1 and V is TRBV12-3 or TRBV12-4; D is uncertain. The CDR3 runs 15 residues. Deletions cut 1 base from V and 0 bases from J, with 7 bases between. CDR3 nucleotides: TGTGCCAGCAGTTTAGGCCAAAGCTCCTACAATGAGCAGTTCTTC. Its protein product is CASSLGQSSYNEQFF.

This clonotype was counted between two and nine times. This sequence joins TRBV20-1 and TRBJ1-3; no clear D. The ends were cut back, 3 bases at V and 4 bases at J, with 16 bases in the middle. The CDR3 spans 15 residues. Germline CDR1 is DFQATT and CDR2 is SNEGSKA (reference sequence). DNA of the CDR3: TGCAGTGCTAGTCCGATTGGGCTCGGAGGAAACACCATATATTTT. This translates into CSASPIGLGGNTIYF.

In its sample, this clonotype was seen a few times. V and J are TRBV7-9 and TRBJ1-4; D gene ambiguous. V was clipped by 9 bases and J by 7 bases, with 18 bases between them. The germline CDR1 and CDR2 sequences are SEHNR and FQNEAQ (reference sequence). This CDR3 region has 14 residues. The CDR3 loop reads CASPAGNGREKLFF. The CDR3 DNA reads as TGTGCCAGTCCCGCGGGGAACGGGCGTGAAAAACTGTTTTTT.